Reported below is one T cell receptor beta chain. This clonotype was seen more than once but under ten times. Its binding antigen is unknown. Base qualities are not provided; no much larger clone lies one nucleotide away. Reading from cysteine to phenylalanine, the CDR3 counts 13 amino acids. Left in the record is the CDR3 DNA by itself, 39 bases read in frame from the first base. After removal of 5 bases from V and 6 bases from J, the junction retains 7 bases not matched to a gene. Taken from the germline V gene (reference sequence), the CDR1 and CDR2 loops are DFQATT and SNEGSKA. This record comes from a study of T cell repertoires in cytomegalovirus infection (dated by TCRdb to the late 2010s). For the wider study: The HLA type of each donor mattered for the analysis, because public TCR beta signatures pointed to carriage of CMV infection along with the matching HLA type. Overall study results and their limits: Cumulative frequency of public TCR beta family members discriminated carriers of CMV infection plus the relevant HLA type in this cohort and an independent roughly 330-donor cohort. The ex vivo response was dominated by HLA-C-restricted CMV-specific TCR beta clonotypes, which also provided the single most frequent clonotype in two of eight donors.

Instrument used: Illumina HiSeq 1500. TCRdb took the public reads, trimmed them with fastp at Q25, ran MiXCR for clone calling and kept in-frame beta chains. Rows with a matching CDR3 protein are joined into one entry that keeps the most common DNA and genes. The sample includes tens of thousands of distinct CDR3 sequences, with approximately 22% observed a single time. The ten top clones hold roughly 79% of the sample. In this chain, TRBV20-1 is recombined with TRBJ2-1; 7 middle bases align to TRBD2. This clonotype originated in a human donor in good health (CMV status not recorded). Some clones in this sample may be carry-over from other donors' samples. The material sequenced was PBMCs, sequenced either directly or after in vitro stimulation (not recorded which). The nucleotides read TGCAGTGCTCAAGCGGGAATCGTCAATGAGCAGTTCTTC. The translation is CSAQAGIVNEQFF.